This T cell receptor beta chain was documented in a study of cytomegalovirus exposure and HLA in healthy donors. The PCR made use of 60 Vbeta and 13 Jbeta primers. Profiled with immunoSEQ multiplex PCR; TCRdb holds only in-frame clones, not every one. The sample shows 180,000 or so clones, over 60% of them seen only once. Germline CDR1 reads LNHDA; CDR2 reads SQIVND (reference sequence). The trim removed 5 bases at V and 1 base at J, leaving 7 bases unmatched. There are 16 residues in the CDR3. Study results and limitations: There was a cluster of highly shared sequence variants that was likely a sequencing artifact. Common viral pathogens were later found to be apparently linked to several of the most significant clusters. CMV serostatus was the only recorded immune exposure for donors. Upon later analysis, TCR association rates were observed to vary by HLA locus, being highest for DRB1 and lowest for HLA-C.

Details on this clone: The antigen is not known.

Sequenced input: PBMCs. The rearrangement uses TRBV19 and TRBJ2-3, with TRBD2 matching 9 bases. This TCR came from a young man in good health and CMV-seronegative. CDR3 coding DNA: TGTGCCAGTAGTGCGCCTCGGACTAGCGGCACAGATACGCAGTATTTT. Its protein is CASSAPRTSGTDTQYF.